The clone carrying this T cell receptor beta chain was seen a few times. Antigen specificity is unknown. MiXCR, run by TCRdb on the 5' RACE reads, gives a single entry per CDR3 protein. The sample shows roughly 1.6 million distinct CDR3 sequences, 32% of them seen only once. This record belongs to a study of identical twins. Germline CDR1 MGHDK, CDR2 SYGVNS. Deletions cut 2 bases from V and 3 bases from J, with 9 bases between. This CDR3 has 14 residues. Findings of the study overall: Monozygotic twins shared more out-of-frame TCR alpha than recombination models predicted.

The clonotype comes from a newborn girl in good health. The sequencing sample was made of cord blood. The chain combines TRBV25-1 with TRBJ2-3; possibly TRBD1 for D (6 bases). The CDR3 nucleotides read TGTGCCAGCAGTGAACCACAGGGAACAGATACGCAGTATTTT. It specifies CASSEPQGTDTQYF.